These 21 T cell receptor beta chains originate from one sample sequenced in a study of blood T cells in healthy people across ages. PCR was performed a second time for about 7 to 12 cycles using a sample-barcoded 5' primer and a J-beta primer mix. TCRdb fed the 5' RACE reads into MiXCR, producing one record per CDR3 protein. The table includes about 2 million distinct CDR3 sequences, roughly 52% detected once. The sequenced sample consisted of blood. The source is a woman aged 40 to 49 in good health.

The sample holds a few counts of this clonotype. V gene TRBV28 combines with J gene TRBJ1-5; D call uncertain. V lost 2 bases and J 3 bases, leaving 8 bases between the germline ends. The CDR3 extends over 14 amino acids. Germline loops: CDR1 MDHEN, CDR2 SYDVKM. The CDR3 nucleotides are TGTGCCAGCAGTTTAGGCCCGGTCAATCAGCCCCAGCATTTT. It specifies CASSLGPVNQPQHF.

The V gene is TRBV18, the J gene TRBJ1-5; tentatively, D is TRBD1 (6 bases). The germline CDR1 and CDR2 sequences are KGHSH and LQKENI. V was shortened by 3 bases and J by 1 base, with 13 bases between the two germline ends. The CDR3 loop spans 16 amino acids. CDR3 coding DNA: TGTGCCAGCTCACCCCTCCCACAGGGCAGCAATCAGCCCCAGCATTTT. It translates to CASSPLPQGSNQPQHF.

In this sample, this clonotype turned up a few times. V gene TRBV6-2 or TRBV6-3 combines with J gene TRBJ2-1; D not resolved. CDR1 is MNHEY, CDR2 SVGEGT, per germline. The CDR3 extends over 11 amino acids. With 8 bases removed from V and 3 bases from J, the gap between germline ends came to 5 bases. CDR3 nucleotide sequence: TGTGCCAGCTGGGGCTACAATGAGCAGTTCTTC. It encodes CASWGYNEQFF.

A few counts support this clonotype. The genes are TRBV27 and TRBJ2-5; 11 bases map to TRBD2. This CDR3 is built from 16 residues. V shed 5 bases and J 2 bases; nucleotides not matched to a gene: 7. Germline V lookup: CDR1 MNHEY, CDR2 SMNVEV (reference sequence). CDR3 protein: CASSRSSGGLQETQYF. The CDR3 DNA is TGTGCCAGCAGTAGATCTAGCGGGGGGTTACAAGAGACCCAGTACTTC.

This clonotype was counted between two and nine times. V usage is TRBV4-3 and J usage is TRBJ2-1; 11 nucleotides align to TRBD2. The junction had 6 bases not matched to a gene; V was cut back by 0 bases and J by 2 bases. CDR3 size: 18 residues. CDR1 is LGHNA, CDR2 YSLEER, per germline. The CDR3 loop reads CASSQDELAGGPYNEQFF. The CDR3 region has the DNA TGCGCCAGCAGCCAAGATGAGCTAGCGGGGGGACCCTACAATGAGCAGTTCTTC.

This clonotype was counted ten times or more. This chain connects TRBV10-3 to TRBJ2-7; D is tentatively TRBD1 or TRBD2 (5 bases each). The CDR3 consists of 15 residues. Trimming shortened V by 1 base and J by 3 bases, and 13 bases separated the two germline ends. Germline CDR1 reads ENHRY; CDR2 reads SYGVKD. The CDR3 sequence is CAISEYEGTVYEQYF. Written as DNA, the CDR3 is TGTGCCATCAGTGAGTACGAGGGGACCGTCTACGAGCAGTACTTC.

The chain employs TRBV24-1 and TRBJ2-5; 8 bases are shared with TRBD1. Unmatched junction bases numbered 6, after V lost 5 bases and J lost 2 bases. There are 15 residues in the CDR3. The V gene's germline CDR1 is KGHDR and CDR2 SFDVKD. DNA of the CDR3: TGTGCCACCAGTGTATCAGGGGGCATACAAGAGACCCAGTACTTC. As protein: CATSVSGGIQETQYF.

This clonotype was counted between two and nine times. The chain links TRBV15 to TRBJ1-5; D remains ambiguous. The CDR3 extends over 14 amino acids. The germline V gene encodes CDR1 LNHNV and CDR2 YYDKDF (reference sequence). With 0 bases removed from V and 4 bases from J, the gap between germline ends came to 7 bases. The CDR3 region has the DNA TGTGCCACCAGCAGAGATTGGGTAAATCAGCCCCAGCATTTT. Encoded protein: CATSRDWVNQPQHF.

The rearrangement links TRBV29-1 to TRBJ1-2, with a tentative D call TRBD1 (5 bases). The V end lost 7 bases, the J end lost 4 bases, and 16 bases lay between the germline ends. CDR3 length equals 13 residues. Germline V CDR1 and CDR2: SQVTM, ANQGSEA. CDR3 nucleotide sequence: TGCAGCGACGGAGGGCAGGGAGGCTATGGCTACACCTTC. Translated, it gives CSDGGQGGYGYTF.

In its sample, this clonotype was seen a few times. The chain is built from TRBV20-1 and TRBJ2-5; D gene uncertain. V dropped 0 bases and J dropped 5 bases, with 16 bases sitting between them. CDR1 is DFQATT and CDR2 is SNEGSKA in the germline V gene (reference sequence). This CDR3 region has 15 residues. CDR3 sequence: CSARDVAGPLETQYF. The CDR3 bases are TGCAGTGCTAGAGATGTCGCCGGGCCGCTCGAGACCCAGTACTTC.

V gene TRBV14 combines with J gene TRBJ1-6; 7 nucleotides line up with TRBD1. The CDR3 runs 15 residues. Trimming took 4 bases from V and 10 from J; bases not matched to a gene: 10. CDR1 is SGHDN, CDR2 FVKESK, per germline. The CDR3 DNA reads as TGTGCCAGCAGCCCCCTTCGACAGGGAAACTCACCCCTCCACTTT. Protein: CASSPLRQGNSPLHF.

The chain couples TRBV24-1 to TRBJ2-1, with 9 bases aligning to TRBD2. CDR3 length: 12 residues. J lost 5 bases, V lost 9 bases, and 1 base had no gene match. Looked up from germline, CDR1 is KGHDR and CDR2 is SFDVKD. The CDR3 is CATRLADNEQFF. CDR3 coding DNA: TGTGCCACCCGACTAGCGGACAATGAGCAGTTCTTC.

In this sample, this clonotype turned up a few times. J is TRBJ2-1 and V is TRBV6-2 or TRBV6-3, with D tentatively TRBD1 (7 bases). The CDR3 has 15 residues. The V and J ends lost 6 bases and 9 bases respectively, with 21 bases between them. CDR1 is MNHEY, CDR2 SVGEGT, per germline. The CDR3 coding sequence is TGTGCCAGCAGCCGACTTCGGAGGGGGCCTGGTGAGCAGTTCTTC. It encodes CASSRLRRGPGEQFF.

The rearrangement links TRBV7-2 to TRBJ2-5; 9 positions agree with TRBD2. The CDR3 is made up of 17 amino acids. Germline V gene sequence: CDR1 SGHTA, CDR2 FQGNSA. V gave up 0 bases and J gave up 2 bases; unmatched junction bases: 7. The CDR3 here is CASSLAYRAGGQETQYF. As DNA, the CDR3 is TGTGCCAGCAGCTTAGCATACAGGGCGGGGGGGCAAGAGACCCAGTACTTC.

The CDR3, as DNA: TGTGCCAGCAGTTACTGGGGCAGGGCCCAAGAGACCCAGTACTTC. Its protein product is CASSYWGRAQETQYF. The rearrangement links TRBV6-6 to TRBJ2-5, with D possibly TRBD1 on 5 matching bases. Germline V gene sequence: CDR1 MNHNY, CDR2 SVGAGI (reference sequence). V was pared by 1 base and J by 1 base, with 10 bases between. The CDR3 loop spans 15 amino acids.

The genes are TRBV14 and TRBJ1-2; D remains unclear. Germline V gene sequence: CDR1 SGHDN, CDR2 FVKESK. This CDR3 contains 15 residues. V was shortened by 0 bases and J by 0 bases, with 8 bases between the two germline ends. CDR3 bases: TGTGCCAGCAGCCAAGACGTCAAAGCTAACTATGGCTACACCTTC. It specifies CASSQDVKANYGYTF.

The chain is built from TRBV14 and TRBJ2-5; maybe TRBD2 (6 bases). The V end was cut by 3 bases, the J end by 2 bases, with 10 bases between. Germline-derived CDR1 and CDR2 are SGHDN and FVKESK. The CDR3 extends over 14 amino acids. The CDR3 DNA reads TGTGCCAGCAGCCACGGTGGGGGGCAAGAGACCCAGTACTTC. It translates to CASSHGGGQETQYF.

In this sample, this clonotype turned up a few times. V and J are TRBV28 and TRBJ2-6; D remains unclear. The CDR3 contains 18 residues. Between the trimmed V and J ends, which lost 1 base and 0 bases, there was a span of 13 bases. Per the germline V gene, CDR1 is MDHEN and CDR2 is SYDVKM. The CDR3 spells CASSLFNSFGSGANVLTF. The CDR3 DNA reads as TGTGCCAGCAGTTTATTTAACTCGTTTGGCTCTGGGGCCAACGTCCTGACTTTC.

The CDR3 sequence is CSERQTMGNEQFF. The CDR3 nucleotides read TGCAGTGAGCGGCAGACGATGGGGAATGAGCAGTTCTTC. The chain employs TRBV20-1 and TRBJ2-1; D might be TRBD2 (5 bases). Between the trimmed V and J ends, which lost 7 bases and 7 bases, there was a span of 17 bases. The CDR3 covers 13 residues. The germline CDR1 and CDR2 sequences are DFQATT and SNEGSKA (reference sequence).

This chain joins TRBV28 and TRBJ2-5, with D perhaps given as TRBD1 or TRBD2 (6 bases each). The J call may be wrong; the DNA end is better matched by TRBJ2-7. Germline values: CDR1 MDHEN, CDR2 SYDVKM. The CDR3 length is 14 residues. The CDR3 DNA reads TGTGCCAGCAGAGAGGAGGGGGGCAGACGCGAGCAGTACTTC. Protein sequence: CASREEGGRREQYF.

The chain has TRBV5-1 and TRBJ2-3, with a tentative D call TRBD2 (5 bases). CDR3 length: 14 amino acids. V was clipped by 4 bases and J by 0 bases, with 9 bases between them. Germline V lookup: CDR1 SGHRS, CDR2 YFSETQ. The CDR3 loop reads CASSDAGSTDTQYF. The DNA for the CDR3 is TGCGCCAGCAGCGATGCGGGTAGCACAGATACGCAGTATTTT.